A single sample is the source of the 26 T cell receptor beta chains below, sequenced in a study of blood T cell repertoires in COVID-19. Assay: immunoSEQ multiplex PCR; the TCRdb copy retains only in-frame clones and omits some. The table records some 320,000 clones, 89% of them present only once. The specimen was PBMCs or T cells enriched from blood (not recorded which). These receptors were collected from a woman aged 45-65 years who had been exposed to COVID-19.

The rearrangement links TRBV7-2 to TRBJ1-2; TRBD1 is a possible D gene (5 bases). The CDR3 runs to 14 residues. CDR1 SGHTA and CDR2 FQGNSA come from the germline V gene. V was clipped by 5 bases and J by 4 bases, with 14 bases between them. In DNA, the CDR3 is TGTGCCAGCAGCGCGACGACAGCCGCCTATGGCTACACCTTC. Protein: CASSATTAAYGYTF.

The chain links TRBV5-5 to TRBJ1-4; D is perhaps TRBD1 (5 bases). Deletions cut 4 bases from V and 0 bases from J, with 13 bases between. CDR1 SGHKS and CDR2 YYEKEE come from the germline V gene (reference sequence). The CDR3 is 16 amino acids. The CDR3 nucleotides read TGTGCCAGCAGCCCCGGGTGGGGGGCAACTAATGAAAAACTGTTTTTT. This sequence encodes CASSPGWGATNEKLFF.

The CDR3 DNA reads as TGTGCCATCAGCCACCAGGGGTTGAACACTGAAGCTTTCTTT. This sequence encodes CAISHQGLNTEAFF. This sequence joins TRBV10-3 and TRBJ1-1; maybe TRBD1 (6 bases). Germline values: CDR1 ENHRY, CDR2 SYGVKD. This CDR3 contains 14 residues. V was trimmed by 6 bases and J by 0 bases, leaving 11 bases between them.

This clone was detected a few times. V usage is TRBV7-2 and J usage is TRBJ1-1; 7 bases are shared with TRBD1. V lost 1 base, J lost 0 bases, and 2 bases stayed unmatched. CDR1 and CDR2 (germline): SGHTA, FQGNSA. The CDR3 totals 15 residues. The CDR3 sequence is CASSLGQGVNTEAFF. CDR3 sequence (DNA): TGTGCCAGCAGCTTAGGTCAGGGGGTGAACACTGAAGCTTTCTTT.

The V call is TRBV5-1, the J call TRBJ2-1; 10 bases are a match to TRBD2. This CDR3 spans 17 amino acids. V gave up 2 bases and J gave up 3 bases; unmatched junction bases: 8. Germline CDR1 SGHRS, CDR2 YFSETQ. The CDR3 nucleotides are TGCGCCAGCAGCTTCCGTGTAGCGGGGGGCGTCTACAATGAGCAGTTCTTC. Translated: CASSFRVAGGVYNEQFF.

The rearrangement joins TRBV5-1 to TRBJ1-2; 11 positions match TRBD1. V was pared by 0 bases and J by 1 base, with 2 bases of the junction left unmatched. CDR1 and CDR2 (germline): SGHRS, YFSETQ. This CDR3 region has 16 residues. As DNA, the CDR3 is TGCGCCAGCAGCTTGGGGACAGGGGGCCTTAACTATGGCTACACCTTC. This sequence encodes CASSLGTGGLNYGYTF.

This rearrangement joins TRBV3-1 (or the pseudogene TRBV3-2) to TRBJ1-5, with D possibly being TRBD1 (6 bases). The germline V gene encodes CDR1 LGHDT and CDR2 YNNKEL (reference sequence). The CDR3 is made up of 16 amino acids. Trimming removed 4 bases at V and 3 bases at J, with 16 bases between. Here the CDR3 reads CASSPHKDRFNQPQHF. CDR3 nucleotide sequence: TGTGCCAGCAGCCCCCATAAAGACAGGTTCAATCAGCCCCAGCATTTT.

In this sample, this clone turned up once. V is TRBV12-3 or TRBV12-4 and J is TRBJ1-5; D might be TRBD1 (6 bases). The CDR3 extends over 13 amino acids. Between the trimmed V and J ends, which lost 6 bases and 5 bases, there was a span of 11 bases. The CDR3 region is CASSPGDHQPQHF. Here the CDR3 DNA reads TGTGCCAGCAGCCCAGGGGACCATCAGCCCCAGCATTTT.

CDR3 protein: CASSPLRDSYEQYF. The CDR3 bases are TGTGCCAGCAGCCCCCTACGGGACTCCTACGAGCAGTACTTC. The chain combines TRBV14 with TRBJ2-7; D perhaps matches TRBD2 (5 bases). The V gene's germline CDR1 is SGHDN and CDR2 FVKESK. The CDR3 runs 14 residues. Deletions cut 4 bases from V and 0 bases from J, with 10 bases between.

The chain combines TRBV4-2 with TRBJ1-5; 8 bases line up with TRBD1. Germline values: CDR1 LGHNA, CDR2 YNFKEQ. The CDR3 runs 15 residues. V shed 0 bases, J shed 6 bases, and the junction held 4 bases outside the gene matches. The DNA for the CDR3 is TGTGCCAGCAGCCAAGACCAGGGGGCTGGTCAGCCCCAGCATTTT. Its translation: CASSQDQGAGQPQHF.

This chain joins TRBV11-2 and TRBJ2-2; TRBD1 matches at 7 bases. CDR1 and CDR2 (germline): SGHAT, FQNNGV. CDR3 size: 15 residues. The V and J ends lost 7 bases and 8 bases, in that order; junction bases with no gene match: 13. For the CDR3, the DNA is TGTGCCAGCACCACGAACCGAGGGGGCCGGGGGGAGCTGTTTTTT. Its translation: CASTTNRGGRGELFF.

This rearrangement joins TRBV5-1 to TRBJ2-7; 7 bases are shared with TRBD1. The V segment lost 4 bases and the J segment 3 bases; nucleotides outside the gene matches: 10. This CDR3 has 15 amino acids. The germline CDR1 and CDR2 sequences are SGHRS and YFSETQ. This CDR3 is CASSPGVGTDYEQYF. The DNA for the CDR3 is TGCGCCAGCAGCCCTGGGGTAGGGACAGACTACGAGCAGTACTTC.

This clone has a handful of counts. CDR3 DNA sequence: TGTGCCAGCAGCCAACGACTAGCGGGGTCCTACAATGAGCAGTTCTTC. Translated, it gives CASSQRLAGSYNEQFF. The chain employs TRBV7-8 and TRBJ2-1; 11 bases fit TRBD2. There are 16 residues in the CDR3. The V segment lost 5 bases and the J segment 1 base; nucleotides outside the gene matches: 4. Germline CDR1 and CDR2: SGHVS and FQNEAQ. Complete variable domain (other parts from reference TRBV7-8 and TRBJ2-1): GAGVSQSPRYKVAKRGQDVALRCDPISGHVSLFWYQQALGQGPEFLTYFQNEAQLDKSGLPSDRFFAERPEGSVSTLKIQRTQQEDSAVYLCASSQRLAGSYNEQFFGPGTRLTVL.

This clone is a singleton in its sample. V is TRBV7-2 and J is TRBJ2-1; 8 bases are a match to TRBD1. Losses at the gene ends were 2 bases for V and 3 bases for J; bases not matched to a gene: 6. The CDR3 spans 16 residues. Germline CDR1 is SGHTA and CDR2 is FQGNSA. The CDR3 reads CASSLLSGQGYNEQFF. In nucleotides, the CDR3 is TGTGCCAGCAGCTTATTATCCGGACAGGGCTACAATGAGCAGTTCTTC. The whole variable domain, remainder taken from reference TRBV7-2 and TRBJ2-1, is GAGVSQSPSNKVTEKGKDVELRCDPISGHTALYWYRQSLGQGLEFLIYFQGNSAPDKSGLPSDRFSAERTGGSVSTLTIQRTQQEDSAVYLCASSLLSGQGYNEQFFGPGTRLTVL.

The chain links TRBV28 to TRBJ1-6, with 7 bases fitting TRBD1. In germline, CDR1 is MDHEN, CDR2 SYDVKM. The V gene end was trimmed by 6 bases and the J gene end by 7 bases; junction bases not matched to a gene: 9. The CDR3 totals 15 residues. The CDR3 protein is CASRNSRGRNSPLHF. CDR3 DNA: TGTGCCAGCAGAAATAGCAGGGGGAGGAATTCACCCCTCCACTTT.

V and J are TRBV5-4 and TRBJ2-5; D uncertain. V was pared by 5 bases and J by 5 bases, with 13 bases between. This CDR3 contains 13 residues. CDR1 and CDR2 (germline): SGHNT, YYREEE (reference sequence). The CDR3 here is CASRPTSSETQYF. The DNA for the CDR3 is TGTGCCAGCAGGCCTACTTCGTCGGAGACCCAGTACTTC.

This clone turned up a few times. The chain recombines TRBV7-9 with TRBJ1-5, with D perhaps matching TRBD1 (5 bases). The V end was cut by 10 bases, the J end by 6 bases, with 16 bases between. The CDR3 spans 13 residues. The germline CDR1 and CDR2 sequences are SEHNR and FQNEAQ (reference sequence). CDR3 sequence (DNA): TGTGCCACGGGTGCAGGGTCGGGTCAGCCCCAGCATTTT. This codes for CATGAGSGQPQHF. Based on the CDR3 plus reference TRBV7-9 and TRBJ1-5, the full variable domain is DTGVSQNPRHKITKRGQNVTFRCDPISEHNRLYWYRQTLGQGPEFLTYFQNEAQLEKSRLLSDRFSAERPKGSFSTLEIQRTEQGDSAMYLCATGAGSGQPQHFGDGTRLSIL.

CDR3 in DNA: TGTGCCAGCAGCCAAGAAACTAGCGGGGGGTACGAGCAGTACTTC. It encodes CASSQETSGGYEQYF. The rearrangement joins TRBV4-2 to TRBJ2-7; 12 bases fit TRBD2. In germline, CDR1 is LGHNA, CDR2 YNFKEQ. Trimming cost V 0 bases and J 4 bases; bases outside gene matches: 1. The CDR3 sequence is 15 residues long.

The V call is TRBV28, the J call TRBJ1-3; D is perhaps TRBD1 (6 bases). The CDR3 extends over 17 amino acids. V gave up 5 bases and J gave up 0 bases, with 17 bases separating them. CDR1 MDHEN and CDR2 SYDVKM come from the germline V gene. DNA of the CDR3: TGTGCCAGCAGTCCACCGGGACAAGTCCGCTCTGGAAACACCATATATTTT. Protein sequence: CASSPPGQVRSGNTIYF.

The rearrangement links TRBV7-9 to TRBJ1-2; 8 bases match TRBD1. This CDR3 is 11 amino acids long. Germline CDR1 SEHNR, CDR2 FQNEAQ (reference sequence). V was pared by 6 bases and J by 6 bases, with 0 bases of the junction left unmatched. The CDR3 region has the DNA TGTGCCAGCAGACAGGGGGATGGCTACACCTTC. Its protein product is CASRQGDGYTF.

The V call is TRBV25-1, the J call TRBJ2-3, with 10 bases that match TRBD2. The germline V gene encodes CDR1 MGHDK and CDR2 SYGVNS. Trimming removed 5 bases from V and 1 base from J; junction bases left unmatched: 12. The CDR3 runs to 18 residues. The CDR3 bases are TGTGCCAGCAGTAAAAAAACCGGACTAGCGGTGGGCACAGATACGCAGTATTTT. As protein: CASSKKTGLAVGTDTQYF.

The rearrangement uses TRBV5-1 and TRBJ1-1; tentatively, D is TRBD1 (5 bases). The CDR3 spans 15 residues. Trimming stripped 0 bases from V and 1 base from J, with 10 bases between. Germline values: CDR1 SGHRS, CDR2 YFSETQ. Here the CDR3 DNA reads TGCGCCAGCAGCTTGGGGGCAACAGGGAACACTGAAGCTTTCTTT. As protein: CASSLGATGNTEAFF.

This chain joins TRBV6-2 or TRBV6-3 and TRBJ1-5, with D possibly TRBD1 on 6 matching bases. Germline CDR1 is MNHEY and CDR2 is SVGEGT. This CDR3 comprises 14 residues. The V and J ends lost 2 bases and 7 bases respectively, with 12 bases between them. The CDR3 spells CASSYGDISQPQHF. The DNA of the CDR3 is TGTGCCAGCAGTTACGGGGACATATCCCAGCCCCAGCATTTT.

V and J are TRBV5-1 and TRBJ2-3; TRBD2 agrees at 14 bases. The CDR3 has 16 amino acids. V lost 4 bases and J lost 3; bases outside the gene matches: 4. Germline CDR1 reads SGHRS; CDR2 reads YFSETQ. The CDR3 DNA follows: TGCGCCAGCAGCCCGGGGACTAGCGGGGGAACAGATACGCAGTATTTT. Translation gives CASSPGTSGGTDTQYF.

The chain has TRBV19 and TRBJ1-2; D is possibly TRBD1 (6 bases). V was trimmed by 8 bases and J by 3 bases, leaving 16 bases between them. The CDR3 length is 14 residues. From germline, CDR1 is LNHDA and CDR2 SQIVND (reference sequence). The CDR3 region has the DNA TGTGCCAGTTCGGGGGGCGAAGTTTACTATGGCTACACCTTC. It translates to CASSGGEVYYGYTF.

The V and J genes are TRBV3-1 (or the pseudogene TRBV3-2) and TRBJ2-7, with TRBD2 matching 12 bases. This CDR3 comprises 15 residues. V lost 9 bases, J lost 6 bases, and 12 bases stayed unmatched. Germline V gene sequence: CDR1 LGHDT, CDR2 YNNKEL (reference sequence). The chain's CDR3 is CASKYSSGGASEQYF. The CDR3 DNA follows: TGTGCCAGTAAATACTCTAGCGGGGGGGCTTCCGAGCAGTACTTC.